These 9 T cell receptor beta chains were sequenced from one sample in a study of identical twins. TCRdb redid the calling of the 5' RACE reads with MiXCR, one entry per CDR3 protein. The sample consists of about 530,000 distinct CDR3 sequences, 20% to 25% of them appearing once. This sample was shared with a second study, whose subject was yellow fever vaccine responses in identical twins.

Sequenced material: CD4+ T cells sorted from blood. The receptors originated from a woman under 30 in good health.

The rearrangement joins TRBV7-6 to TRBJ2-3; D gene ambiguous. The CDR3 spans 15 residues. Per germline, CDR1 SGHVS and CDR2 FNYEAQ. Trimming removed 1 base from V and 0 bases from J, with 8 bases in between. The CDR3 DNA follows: TGTGCCAGCAGCTTAGGTTTCAGGAGCACAGATACGCAGTATTTT. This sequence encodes CASSLGFRSTDTQYF.

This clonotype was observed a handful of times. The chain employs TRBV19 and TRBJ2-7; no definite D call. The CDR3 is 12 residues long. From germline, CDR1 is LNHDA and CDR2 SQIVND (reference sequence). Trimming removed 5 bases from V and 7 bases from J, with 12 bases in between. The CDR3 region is CASSPRPGEQYF. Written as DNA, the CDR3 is TGTGCCAGTAGTCCCCGGCCCGGGGAGCAGTACTTC.

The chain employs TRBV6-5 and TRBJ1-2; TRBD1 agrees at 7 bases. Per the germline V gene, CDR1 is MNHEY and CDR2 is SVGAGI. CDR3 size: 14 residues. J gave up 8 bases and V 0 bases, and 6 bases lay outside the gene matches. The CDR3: CASSYSTGVGGYTF. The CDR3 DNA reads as TGTGCCAGCAGTTACTCAACAGGGGTGGGCGGCTACACCTTC.

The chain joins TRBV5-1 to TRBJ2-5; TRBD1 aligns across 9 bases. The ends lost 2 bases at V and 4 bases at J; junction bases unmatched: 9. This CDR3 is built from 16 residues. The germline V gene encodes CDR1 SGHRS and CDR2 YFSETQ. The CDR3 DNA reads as TGCGCCAGCAGCTTAAAGACTACAGGGGGCGGAGAGACCCAGTACTTC. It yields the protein CASSLKTTGGGETQYF.

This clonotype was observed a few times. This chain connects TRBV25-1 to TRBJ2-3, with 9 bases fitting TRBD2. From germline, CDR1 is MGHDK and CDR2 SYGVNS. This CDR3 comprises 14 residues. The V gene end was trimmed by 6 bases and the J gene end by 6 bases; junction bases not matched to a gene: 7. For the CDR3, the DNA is TGTGCCAGCAGGCGGGAGGGCCTGGCGGATACGCAGTATTTT. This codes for CASRREGLADTQYF.

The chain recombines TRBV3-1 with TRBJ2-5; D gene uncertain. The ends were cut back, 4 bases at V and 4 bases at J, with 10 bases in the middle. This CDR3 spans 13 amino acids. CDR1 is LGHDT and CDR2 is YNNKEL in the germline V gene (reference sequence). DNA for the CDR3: TGTGCCAGCAGCCCTGCGCTCGCAGAGACCCAGTACTTC. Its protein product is CASSPALAETQYF.

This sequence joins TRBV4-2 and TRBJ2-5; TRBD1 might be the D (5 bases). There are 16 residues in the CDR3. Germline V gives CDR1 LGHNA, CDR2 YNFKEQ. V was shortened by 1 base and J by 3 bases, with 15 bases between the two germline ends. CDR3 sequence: CASSQVGHGGEETQYF. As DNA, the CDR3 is TGTGCCAGCAGCCAAGTAGGACACGGTGGGGAAGAGACCCAGTACTTC.

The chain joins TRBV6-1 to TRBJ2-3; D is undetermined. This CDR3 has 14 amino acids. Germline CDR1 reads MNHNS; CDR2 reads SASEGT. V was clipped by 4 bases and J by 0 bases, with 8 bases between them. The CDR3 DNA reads TGTGCCAGCAGTGCGACATGGAGCACAGATACGCAGTATTTT. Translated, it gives CASSATWSTDTQYF.

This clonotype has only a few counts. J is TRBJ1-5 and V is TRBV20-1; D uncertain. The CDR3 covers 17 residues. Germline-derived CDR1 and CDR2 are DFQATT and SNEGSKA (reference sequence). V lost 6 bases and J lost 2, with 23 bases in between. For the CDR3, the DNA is TGCAGTGCAATACCGGGCTTCGTCTTATGGGGCAATCAGCCCCAGCATTTT. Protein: CSAIPGFVLWGNQPQHF.